This T cell receptor beta chain was observed in a study of Graves' ophthalmopathy and Graves' hyperthyroidism. This CDR3 is built from 15 residues. Germline V lookup: CDR1 MRHNA, CDR2 SNTAGT. The ends were cut back, 2 bases at V and 8 bases at J, with 16 bases in the middle. RNA transcripts served as template for amplifying TCR beta CDR3 sequences. In the first round, RT-PCR was carried out with HTBI primers, and a multiplex PCR formed the second round. TCRdb used MiXCR to reprocess the multiplex PCR reads, holding one entry per CDR3 protein. Among around 51,000 distinct CDR3 sequences listed, around 48% were seen once. Additional autoimmune diseases, uncontrolled infections, pregnancy or lactation disqualified patients. Clinicians made diagnoses from clinical symptoms, serum thyroxine, TRAb, thyroid ultrasound and orbital computed tomography. PBMCs stemmed from over 8.5 ml of fresh peripheral blood.

Study observations and caveats: Most thyroid-expanded clonotypes exceeding 0.001 frequency were also found in blood.

On this clonotype itself: The antigen remains undetermined.

The sample comprised peripheral blood. The clonotype was recovered from an adult man with Graves' ophthalmopathy. The chain uses TRBV6-4 and TRBJ2-1, with a tentative D call TRBD2 (5 bases). CDR3 loop: CASSDQSGGSHEQFF. The CDR3, as DNA: TGTGCCAGCAGTGACCAAAGCGGAGGTTCGCATGAGCAGTTCTTC.